This T cell receptor (beta chain) was captured in a study of cytomegalovirus exposure and HLA in healthy donors. Sequenced by immunoSEQ multiplex PCR; TCRdb stores in-frame clones only, minus some. The sample lists tens of thousands of clones, 95% to 98% occurring once. The clonotype comes from a man in his late teens or twenties in good health and CMV-seronegative. Sample: PBMCs.

For the CDR3, the DNA is TGTGCCAGCAGCGTAGGAAGCGGACGCACAGATACGCAGTATTTT. It encodes CASSVGSGRTDTQYF. This chain connects TRBV9 to TRBJ2-3, with a possible D match to TRBD2 (5 bases). Germline CDR1 is SGDLS and CDR2 is YYNGEE. CDR3 length: 15 residues. V lost 0 bases and J lost 1, with 9 bases in between.